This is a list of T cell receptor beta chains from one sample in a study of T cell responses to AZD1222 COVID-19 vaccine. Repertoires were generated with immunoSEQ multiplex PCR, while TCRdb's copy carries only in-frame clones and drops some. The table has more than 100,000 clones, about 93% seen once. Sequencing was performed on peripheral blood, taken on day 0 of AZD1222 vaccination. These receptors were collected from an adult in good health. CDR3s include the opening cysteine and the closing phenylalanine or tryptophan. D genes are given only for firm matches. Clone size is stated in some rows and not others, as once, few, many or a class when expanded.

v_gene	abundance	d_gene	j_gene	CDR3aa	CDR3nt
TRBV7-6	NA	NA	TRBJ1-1	CASSLTEAFF	TGTGCCAGCAGCCTCACTGAAGCTTTCTTT
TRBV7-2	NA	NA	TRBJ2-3	CASSLGRDTQYF	TGTGCCAGCAGCTTGGGCAGGGATACGCAGTATTTT
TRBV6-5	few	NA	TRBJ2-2	CAFQRGGELFF	TGTGCCTTTCAAAGGGGCGGGGAGCTGTTTTTT
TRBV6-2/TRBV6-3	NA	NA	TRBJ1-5	CASSYKRGGNQPQHF	TGTGCCAGCAGTTACAAGAGGGGAGGGAATCAGCCCCAGCATTTT
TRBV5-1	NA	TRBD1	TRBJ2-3	CASSLARQTGGTDTQYF	TGCGCCAGCAGCTTGGCCCGGCAGACAGGGGGTACAGATACGCAGTATTTT
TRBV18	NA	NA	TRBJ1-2	CASPVRTASTRAHGYTF	TGTGCCAGCCCAGTTCGGACAGCCTCGACCCGGGCGCATGGCTACACCTTC
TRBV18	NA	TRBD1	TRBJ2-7	CASSPDRVFSYEQYF	TGTGCCAGCTCACCCGACAGGGTATTCTCCTACGAGCAGTACTTC
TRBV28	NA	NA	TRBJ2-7	CASSPPGAQRDEQYF	TGTGCCAGCAGTCCCCCGGGGGCTCAACGCGACGAGCAGTACTTC
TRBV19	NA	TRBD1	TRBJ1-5	CASSISGQGVGNQPQHF	TGTGCCAGTAGTATTTCTGGACAGGGTGTCGGTAATCAGCCCCAGCATTTT
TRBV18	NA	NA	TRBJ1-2	CASSPSQGPTYYGYTF	TGTGCCAGCTCACCAAGCCAGGGGCCTACTTACTATGGCTACACCTTC
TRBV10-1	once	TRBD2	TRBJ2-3	CASSPSGGTTDTQYF	TGCGCCAGCAGTCCAAGCGGGGGTACGACAGATACGCAGTATTTT
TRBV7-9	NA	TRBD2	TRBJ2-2	CASSPSRGSGNGELFF	TGTGCCAGCAGCCCCTCTAGGGGTAGCGGGAACGGGGAGCTGTTTTTT
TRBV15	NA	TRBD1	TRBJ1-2	CATSRDRTGYGYTF	TGTGCCACCAGCAGGGACCGGACAGGCTATGGCTACACCTTC
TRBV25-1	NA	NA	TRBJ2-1	CASTPDRRVYNEQFF	TGTGCCAGCACCCCGGACAGGAGGGTCTACAATGAGCAGTTCTTC
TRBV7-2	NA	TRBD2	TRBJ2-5	CASSSSGRWETQYF	TGTGCCAGCAGCTCAAGCGGGAGATGGGAGACCCAGTACTTC
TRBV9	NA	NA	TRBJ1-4	CASSLTAGLSTNEKLFF	TGTGCCAGCAGCCTAACCGCCGGGTTATCAACTAATGAAAAACTGTTTTTT
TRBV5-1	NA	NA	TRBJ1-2	CASSSSPNYGYTF	TGCGCCAGCAGCTCCTCCCCCAACTATGGCTACACCTTC
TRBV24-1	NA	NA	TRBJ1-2	CATSDPPQADGYTF	TGTGCCACCAGTGATCCGCCGCAAGCTGATGGCTACACCTTC
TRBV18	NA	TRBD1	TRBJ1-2	CASSPEQGRNYGYTF	TGTGCCAGCTCGCCCGAACAGGGGCGGAACTATGGCTACACCTTC
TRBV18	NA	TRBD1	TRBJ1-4	CASSPPGTGGSFEKLFF	TGTGCCAGCTCACCACCCGGGACAGGGGGTTCTTTTGAAAAACTGTTTTTT
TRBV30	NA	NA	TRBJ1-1	CAWGGQEAFF	TGTGCCTGGGGAGGACAGGAAGCTTTCTTT
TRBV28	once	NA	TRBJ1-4	CASSLRGGRGNEKLFF	TGTGCCAGCAGTTTACGTGGGGGCCGTGGTAATGAAAAACTGTTTTTT
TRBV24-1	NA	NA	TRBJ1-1	CATSDPGYTEAFF	TGTGCCACCAGTGATCCCGGATACACTGAAGCTTTCTTT
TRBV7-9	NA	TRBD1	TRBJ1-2	CASSFSGQGAYGYTF	TGTGCCAGCAGCTTCTCGGGACAGGGTGCCTATGGCTACACCTTC
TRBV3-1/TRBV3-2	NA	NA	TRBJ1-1	CASSRVFETEAFF	TGTGCCAGCAGCCGCGTTTTTGAGACTGAAGCTTTCTTT